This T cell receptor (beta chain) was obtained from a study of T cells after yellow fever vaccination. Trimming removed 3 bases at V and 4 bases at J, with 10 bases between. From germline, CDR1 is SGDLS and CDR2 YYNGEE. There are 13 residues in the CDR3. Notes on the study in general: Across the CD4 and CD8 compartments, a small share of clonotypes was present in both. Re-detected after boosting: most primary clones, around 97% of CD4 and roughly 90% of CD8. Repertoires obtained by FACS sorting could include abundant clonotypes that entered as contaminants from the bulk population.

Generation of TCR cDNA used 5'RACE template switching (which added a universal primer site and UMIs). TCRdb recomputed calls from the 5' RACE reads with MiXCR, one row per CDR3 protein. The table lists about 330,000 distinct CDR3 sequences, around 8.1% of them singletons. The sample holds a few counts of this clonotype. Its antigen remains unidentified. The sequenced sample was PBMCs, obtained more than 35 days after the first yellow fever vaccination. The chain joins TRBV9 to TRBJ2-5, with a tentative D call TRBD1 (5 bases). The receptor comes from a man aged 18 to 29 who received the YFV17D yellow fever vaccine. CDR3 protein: CASSGRVTETQYF. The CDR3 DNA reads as TGTGCCAGCAGCGGCAGGGTGACAGAGACCCAGTACTTC.